These 16 T cell receptor beta chains came from one sample sequenced in a study of T cells in Graves' hyperthyroidism and ophthalmopathy. Amplification of TCR beta CDR3 regions used RNA as the template. The TCR CDR3 was amplified in a first-round RT-PCR using the HTBI primer set. Using its own MiXCR run on the multiplex PCR reads, TCRdb lists one record per CDR3 protein. The table shows about 260,000 distinct CDR3 sequences, with 20% to 25% occurring only once. Sequenced input: blood. The receptors originated from a man aged 25-40 years with Graves' ophthalmopathy.

Concerning this clonotype: A clone one base away is much larger, so this may be a read error. CDR3: CASSSGTERYGYTF. The CDR3 DNA follows: TGTGCCAGCAGCTCCGGGACGGAGCGCTATGGCTACACCTTC. The chain employs TRBV11-1 and TRBJ1-2; TRBD1 might be the D (5 bases). The CDR3 runs 14 residues. V was cut by 4 bases and J by 4 bases, with 13 bases left in between. CDR1 is SGHAT and CDR2 is FQDESV in the germline V gene (reference sequence).

This clonotype was seen a handful of times. This rearrangement joins TRBV12-3 or TRBV12-4 to TRBJ1-5, with TRBD1 identical over 8 bases. CDR3 length equals 16 residues. V lost 5 bases and J lost 3; bases outside the gene matches: 9. The CDR3: CASSRAGQGPNQPQHF. In nucleotides, the CDR3 is TGTGCCAGCAGTCGCGCCGGACAGGGCCCCAATCAGCCCCAGCATTTT.

This clonotype was seen at least ten times. The rearrangement links TRBV28 to TRBJ1-1; tentative D call: TRBD1 (6 bases). The germline gives CDR1 MDHEN, CDR2 SYDVKM. The CDR3 extends over 15 amino acids. The V and J ends lost 6 bases and 4 bases respectively, with 18 bases between them. The CDR3: CASSPTGRGGTEAFF. The CDR3 DNA reads as TGTGCCAGCAGCCCAACAGGGCGGGGAGGCACTGAAGCTTTCTTT.

The sample holds many counts of this clonotype. The chain has TRBV3-1 and TRBJ1-2; D is undetermined. CDR3 length equals 13 residues. Germline V gene lookup returns CDR1 LGHDT and CDR2 YNNKEL (reference sequence). Trimming removed 1 base at V and 3 bases at J, with 6 bases between. For the CDR3, the DNA is TGTGCCAGCAGCCAAGTCACAGACTATGGCTACACCTTC. Translated, it gives CASSQVTDYGYTF.

This clonotype was detected many times. J is TRBJ2-7 and V is TRBV20-1; TRBD2 matches at 13 bases. The CDR3 contains 16 residues. Per the germline V gene, CDR1 is DFQATT and CDR2 is SNEGSKA (reference sequence). The J segment lost 0 bases and the V segment lost 4 bases, leaving 6 bases of the junction unmatched. The chain's CDR3 is CSAIVGLAGYSYEQYF. CDR3 nucleotide sequence: TGCAGTGCTATCGTGGGACTAGCGGGATACTCCTACGAGCAGTACTTC.

This clonotype appeared a few times. This chain connects TRBV7-9 to TRBJ1-1; D not certain. The CDR3 has 16 residues. Deletions cut 5 bases from V and 2 bases from J, with 18 bases between. The germline gives CDR1 SEHNR, CDR2 FQNEAQ (reference sequence). The CDR3 bases are TGTGCCAGCAGCCCCCGCGGGAGGGCGGCAAACACTGAAGCTTTCTTT. This codes for CASSPRGRAANTEAFF.

This clonotype was detected a few times. A read error may explain this, as a much larger clone is one base away. The rearrangement uses TRBV5-1 and TRBJ1-1, with TRBD1 as a possible D gene (5 bases). From germline, CDR1 is SGHRS and CDR2 YFSETQ. The CDR3 loop spans 14 amino acids. The CDR3, as DNA: TGCGCCAACAGCCCCGGGGGGGAGGGCACTGAAGCTTTCTTT. Amino acid sequence: CANSPGGEGTEAFF.

The J gene is TRBJ2-5, the V gene TRBV20-1; TRBD1 aligns across 7 bases. After removal of 6 bases from V and 10 bases from J, the junction contained 14 bases not matched to a gene. The CDR3 totals 13 residues. Germline values: CDR1 DFQATT, CDR2 SNEGSKA (reference sequence). CDR3 protein: CSAYPLTGTGQYF. The CDR3 coding sequence is TGCAGTGCCTATCCATTGACAGGGACCGGCCAGTACTTC.

This clonotype was detected many times. The chain recombines TRBV6-1 with TRBJ1-4, with 7 positions matching TRBD1. The J segment lost 3 bases and the V segment lost 5 bases, leaving 3 bases of the junction unmatched. The CDR3 has 14 amino acids. The germline V gene has CDR1 MNHNS and CDR2 SASEGT. The CDR3 reads CASSMDRSNEKLFF. The CDR3 DNA sequence: TGTGCCAGCAGTATGGACAGGTCTAATGAAAAACTGTTTTTT.

This clonotype showed up just a few times. The gene calls are TRBV3-1 and TRBJ2-2, with TRBD2 identical over 7 bases. The CDR3 is 12 amino acids. Germline V gene lookup returns CDR1 LGHDT and CDR2 YNNKEL (reference sequence). The CDR3 spells CASGRAAGELFF. As DNA, the CDR3 is TGTGCTTCAGGGAGGGCCGCCGGGGAGCTGTTTTTT. Full variable domain (missing parts from reference TRBV3-1 and TRBJ2-2): DTAVSQTPKYLVTQMGNDKSIKCEQNLGHDTMYWYKQDSKKFLKIMFSYNNKELIINETVPNRFSPKSPDKAHLNLHINSLELGDSAVYFCASGRAAGELFFGEGSRLTVL.

CDR3 region: CSVAPTGTPTDTQYF. DNA for the CDR3: TGCAGCGTTGCTCCGACGGGAACCCCCACAGATACGCAGTATTTT. The chain combines TRBV29-1 with TRBJ2-3; a weak D match, TRBD2 (5 bases). CDR3 size: 15 residues. The V gene's germline CDR1 is SQVTM and CDR2 ANQGSEA. The V end was cut by 4 bases, the J end by 2 bases, with 16 bases between.

CDR3 region: CASTNSRTPYEQYF. Here the CDR3 DNA reads TGTGCCAGCACCAATAGCCGGACACCCTACGAGCAGTACTTC. This sequence joins TRBV12-3 or TRBV12-4 and TRBJ2-7; possible D gene TRBD1, 5 bases. The germline V and J ends were trimmed by 7 bases and 2 bases, with 15 bases remaining between them. The length of the CDR3 is 14 residues.

There are many counts of this clonotype. The chain combines TRBV9 with TRBJ2-1; D uncertain. The V gene lost 0 bases and the J gene lost 4 bases, with 11 bases spanning the gap. The CDR3 length is 15 residues. The germline CDR1 and CDR2 sequences are SGDLS and YYNGEE. CDR3 residues: CASSVENTRYNEQFF. CDR3 coding DNA: TGTGCCAGCAGCGTAGAGAACACCAGATACAATGAGCAGTTCTTC.

V gene TRBV2 combines with J gene TRBJ1-4; D perhaps matches TRBD1 (6 bases). Looked up from germline, CDR1 is SNHLY and CDR2 is FYNNEI. The CDR3 totals 13 residues. V was shortened by 7 bases and J by 8 bases, with 14 bases between the two germline ends. CDR3: CASKPGVEEKLFF. CDR3 nucleotides: TGTGCCAGCAAGCCAGGGGTGGAGGAAAAACTGTTTTTT.

This clonotype has at least ten counts. The rearrangement joins TRBV27 to TRBJ1-1; D unresolved. This CDR3 comprises 15 residues. V was cut by 0 bases and J by 0 bases, with 8 bases left in between. Germline CDR1 is MNHEY and CDR2 is SMNVEV (reference sequence). The CDR3 DNA sequence: TGTGCCAGCAGTTTATCGGTACCGATGAACACTGAAGCTTTCTTT. Its protein product is CASSLSVPMNTEAFF.

This clonotype appeared a few times. The chain has TRBV2 and TRBJ2-3, with D hard to call. V lost 4 bases, J lost 2 bases, and 10 bases lay in between. The CDR3 loop spans 14 amino acids. Germline values: CDR1 SNHLY, CDR2 FYNNEI. The DNA of the CDR3 is TGTGCCAGCAGTGTACCCCCAGCCACAGATACGCAGTATTTT. It is translated as CASSVPPATDTQYF. The variable domain in full, completed from reference TRBV2 and TRBJ2-3, reads EPEVTQTPSHQVTQMGQEVILRCVPISNHLYFYWYRQILGQKVEFLVSFYNNEISEKSEIFDDQFSVERPDGSNFTLKIRSTKLEDSAMYFCASSVPPATDTQYFGPGTRLTVL.